One and the same sample provided the 17 T cell receptor beta chains below, sequenced in a study of cytomegalovirus exposure and HLA in healthy donors. PCR employed 60 Vbeta and 13 Jbeta primers. The data were produced by immunoSEQ multiplex PCR, yet TCRdb's version contains in-frame clones alone and is incomplete. The sample totals 87,000 or so clones. Source material: PBMCs. Every receptor here comes from a man aged 50 to 60 in good health and CMV-seropositive.

The chain has TRBV28 and TRBJ1-1; possible D gene TRBD1, 5 bases. Germline loops: CDR1 MDHEN, CDR2 SYDVKM. Trimming took off 10 bases at V and 0 bases at J, with 12 bases between the two ends. This CDR3 is 13 amino acids long. In DNA, the CDR3 is TGTGCCACCGCTCCAGGGCTGAACACTGAAGCTTTCTTT. It specifies CATAPGLNTEAFF.

V is TRBV6-5 and J is TRBJ2-3; D might be TRBD2 (5 bases). V lost 0 bases to trimming and J lost 2 bases, with 9 bases between them. From germline, CDR1 is MNHEY and CDR2 SVGAGI. This CDR3 region has 15 residues. The DNA for the CDR3 is TGTGCCAGCAGTTACTCGAAGCGGACCACAGATACGCAGTATTTT. It codes for CASSYSKRTTDTQYF.

The chain links TRBV30 to TRBJ2-3; unclear D gene. Germline V gene sequence: CDR1 GTSNPN, CDR2 SVGIG (reference sequence). The CDR3 has 13 amino acids. V dropped 1 base and J dropped 0 bases, with 5 bases sitting between them. The DNA of the CDR3 is TGTGCCTGGAGTGCGGTGAGCACAGATACGCAGTATTTT. This gives the protein CAWSAVSTDTQYF.

The chain is built from TRBV7-2 and TRBJ2-7, with D maybe TRBD2 (6 bases). The germline V gene has CDR1 SGHTA and CDR2 FQGNSA. This CDR3 has 15 residues. V shed 3 bases and J shed 2 bases, with 14 bases lying between them. The DNA for the CDR3 is TGTGCCAGCAGCTTCCGCGCGGGACTCGCCTACGAGCAGTACTTC. Amino acid sequence: CASSFRAGLAYEQYF.

The CDR3 loop reads CASSLRGDPGYTF. The CDR3, as DNA: TGTGCCAGCAGTTTACGGGGGGATCCTGGCTACACCTTC. The chain couples TRBV27 to TRBJ1-2; a possible D gene is TRBD1 (5 bases). The V end lost 2 bases, the J end lost 7 bases, and 11 bases lay between the germline ends. The CDR3 spans 13 residues. Germline V gives CDR1 MNHEY, CDR2 SMNVEV (reference sequence).

This chain uses TRBV18 with TRBJ2-3; D possibly corresponds to TRBD2 (5 bases). Germline loops: CDR1 KGHSH, CDR2 LQKENI. The CDR3 runs 14 residues. V lost 4 bases to trimming and J lost 6 bases, with 14 bases between them. Here the CDR3 reads CASSLAPTGDTQYF. CDR3 DNA: TGTGCCAGCTCACTAGCGCCCACCGGGGATACGCAGTATTTT.

V and J are TRBV6-5 and TRBJ2-7; tentative D call: TRBD1 (5 bases). The V gene's germline CDR1 is MNHEY and CDR2 SVGAGI. This CDR3 is 16 amino acids long. Trimming took off 3 bases at V and 1 base at J, with 16 bases between the two ends. Here the CDR3 DNA reads TGTGCCAGCAGTTATCCGACAGTTCTTAATTCCTACGAGCAGTACTTC. Protein sequence: CASSYPTVLNSYEQYF.

This chain links TRBV6-5 with TRBJ2-7; 9 nucleotides match TRBD1. The CDR3 has 14 residues. Trimming removed 5 bases from V and 2 bases from J; junction bases left unmatched: 4. The germline CDR1 and CDR2 sequences are MNHEY and SVGAGI. CDR3 region: CASSKTGGAYEQYV. Here the CDR3 DNA reads TGTGCCAGCAGTAAGACAGGGGGAGCCTACGAGCAGTACGTC.

This chain joins TRBV6-5 and TRBJ2-6; TRBD2 agrees at 7 bases. The length of the CDR3 is 15 residues. Unmatched junction bases numbered 4, after V lost 8 bases and J lost 0 bases. The germline gives CDR1 MNHEY, CDR2 SVGAGI. CDR3 loop: CASASGRSGANVLTF. CDR3 nucleotide sequence: TGTGCCAGCGCTAGCGGCCGCTCTGGGGCCAACGTCCTGACTTTC.

The V gene is TRBV19, the J gene TRBJ2-3; possible D gene TRBD2, 5 bases. CDR1 is LNHDA, CDR2 SQIVND, per germline (reference sequence). Trimming took 4 bases from V and 0 from J, leaving 14 bases between them. CDR3 length: 16 residues. The CDR3 is CASSTRGRLSTDTQYF. The CDR3 nucleotides are TGTGCCAGTAGTACCCGGGGTCGTCTTAGCACAGATACGCAGTATTTT.

This chain joins TRBV10-3 and TRBJ1-2; 10 nucleotides line up with TRBD1. Germline CDR1 reads ENHRY; CDR2 reads SYGVKD. The ends lost 2 bases at V and 13 bases at J; junction bases unmatched: 7. The CDR3 loop spans 13 amino acids. As DNA, the CDR3 is TGTGCCATCAGTGAGGCGGGACAGGGGAAGTCCACCTTC. It encodes CAISEAGQGKSTF.

The CDR3 nucleotides read TGTGCCAGTAGTATCCTAGCGGGAGTCCACGAGCAGTACTTC. Protein product: CASSILAGVHEQYF. The V gene is TRBV19, the J gene TRBJ2-7; TRBD2 matches at 10 bases. Germline V gives CDR1 LNHDA, CDR2 SQIVND (reference sequence). This CDR3 is 14 amino acids long. Trimming removed 3 bases from V and 5 bases from J; junction bases left unmatched: 4.

The V and J genes are TRBV5-6 and TRBJ2-7, with no clear D. The CDR3 extends over 11 amino acids. CDR1 is SGHDT and CDR2 is YYEEEE in the germline V gene. Trimming stripped 2 bases from V and 3 bases from J, with 3 bases between. As DNA, the CDR3 is TGTGCCAGCAGCTTATACTACGAGCAGTACGTC. Residues: CASSLYYEQYV.

This chain uses TRBV4-3 with TRBJ2-7; 8 nucleotides line up with TRBD1. The CDR3 totals 16 residues. Germline CDR1 LGHNA, CDR2 YSLEER. V was pared by 0 bases and J by 4 bases, with 8 bases of the junction left unmatched. As DNA, the CDR3 is TGCGCCAGCAGCCAAGATCGGACAGGGAACCTTTACGAGCAGTACTTC. Translated: CASSQDRTGNLYEQYF.

The genes are TRBV9 and TRBJ2-1; no definite D call. Germline CDR1 reads SGDLS; CDR2 reads YYNGEE. The CDR3 runs 14 residues. V lost 4 bases to trimming and J lost 3 bases, with 11 bases between them. Written as DNA, the CDR3 is TGTGCCAGCAGCCCCCCTCCAGGCTACAATGAGCAGTTCTTC. It translates to CASSPPPGYNEQFF. Using reference TRBV9 and TRBJ2-1 for the parts outside the CDR3, the full variable domain is DSGVTQTPKHLITATGQRVTLRCSPRSGDLSVYWYQQSLDQGLQFLIQYYNGEERAKGNILERFSAQQFPDLHSELNLSSLELGDSALYFCASSPPPGYNEQFFGPGTRLTVL.

The chain recombines TRBV30 with TRBJ1-3; D remains ambiguous. The germline V and J ends were trimmed by 5 bases and 0 bases, with 5 bases remaining between them. Germline-derived CDR1 and CDR2 are GTSNPN and SVGIG (reference sequence). This CDR3 is 12 amino acids long. The chain's CDR3 is CAWGPSGNTIYF. In DNA form, the CDR3 reads TGTGCCTGGGGGCCCTCTGGAAACACCATATATTTT.

The chain uses TRBV7-2 and TRBJ1-1, with D unresolved. CDR1 SGHTA and CDR2 FQGNSA come from the germline V gene. V was cut by 5 bases and J by 5 bases, with 18 bases left in between. The CDR3 has 15 amino acids. In DNA form, the CDR3 reads TGTGCCAGCAGCCCGTCCTTTGAATGGGAGACTGAAGCTTTCTTT. Amino acid sequence: CASSPSFEWETEAFF.